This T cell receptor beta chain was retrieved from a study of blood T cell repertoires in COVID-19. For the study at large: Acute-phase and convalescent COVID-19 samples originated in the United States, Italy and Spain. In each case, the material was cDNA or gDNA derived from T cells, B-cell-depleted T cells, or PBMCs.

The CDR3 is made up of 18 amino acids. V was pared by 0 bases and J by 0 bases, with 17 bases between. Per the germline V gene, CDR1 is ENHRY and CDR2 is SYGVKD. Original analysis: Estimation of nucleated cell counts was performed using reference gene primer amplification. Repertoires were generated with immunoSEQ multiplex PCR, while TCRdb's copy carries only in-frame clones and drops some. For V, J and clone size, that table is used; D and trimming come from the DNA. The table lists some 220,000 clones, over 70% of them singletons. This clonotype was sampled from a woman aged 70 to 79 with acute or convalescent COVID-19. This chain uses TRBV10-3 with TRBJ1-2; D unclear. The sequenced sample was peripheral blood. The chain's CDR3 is CAISESRAEVFSNYGYTF. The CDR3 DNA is TGTGCCATCAGTGAGTCGAGGGCAGAGGTCTTTTCTAACTATGGCTACACCTTC.